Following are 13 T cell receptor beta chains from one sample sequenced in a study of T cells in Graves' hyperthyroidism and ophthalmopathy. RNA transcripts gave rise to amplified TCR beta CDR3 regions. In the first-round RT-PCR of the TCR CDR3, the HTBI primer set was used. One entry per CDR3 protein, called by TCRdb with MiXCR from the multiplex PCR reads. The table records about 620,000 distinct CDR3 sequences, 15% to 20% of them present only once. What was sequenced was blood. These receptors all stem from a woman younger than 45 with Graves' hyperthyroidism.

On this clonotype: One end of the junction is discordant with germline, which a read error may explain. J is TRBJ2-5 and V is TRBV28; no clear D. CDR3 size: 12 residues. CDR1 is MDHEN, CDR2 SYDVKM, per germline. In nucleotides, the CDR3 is TGTGCCAGCAGTTTGGGTCAGGCGAGAGTTCACTTC. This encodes CASSLGQARVHF.

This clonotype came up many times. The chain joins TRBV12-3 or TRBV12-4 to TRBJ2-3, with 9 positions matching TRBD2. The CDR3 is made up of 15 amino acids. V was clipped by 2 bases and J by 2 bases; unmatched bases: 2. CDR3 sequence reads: CASSLLAGYTDTQYF. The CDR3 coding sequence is TGTGCCAGCAGTTTACTAGCGGGGTACACAGATACGCAGTATTTT.

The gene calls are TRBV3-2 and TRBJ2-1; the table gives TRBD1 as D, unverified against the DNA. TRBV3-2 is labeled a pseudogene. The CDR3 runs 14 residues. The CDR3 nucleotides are TGTGCCAGCAGCCAACAGACAGGGGACAATGAGCAGTTCTTC. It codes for CASSQQTGDNEQFF.

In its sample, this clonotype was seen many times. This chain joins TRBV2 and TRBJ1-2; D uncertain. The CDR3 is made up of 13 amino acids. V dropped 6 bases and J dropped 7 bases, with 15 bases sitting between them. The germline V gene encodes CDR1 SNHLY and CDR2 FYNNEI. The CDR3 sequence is CASSENVEGGYTF. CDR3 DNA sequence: TGTGCCAGCAGCGAAAACGTGGAGGGTGGCTACACCTTC. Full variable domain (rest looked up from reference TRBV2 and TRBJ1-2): EPEVTQTPSHQVTQMGQEVILRCVPISNHLYFYWYRQILGQKVEFLVSFYNNEISEKSEIFDDQFSVERPDGSNFTLKIRSTKLEDSAMYFCASSENVEGGYTFGSGTRLTVV.

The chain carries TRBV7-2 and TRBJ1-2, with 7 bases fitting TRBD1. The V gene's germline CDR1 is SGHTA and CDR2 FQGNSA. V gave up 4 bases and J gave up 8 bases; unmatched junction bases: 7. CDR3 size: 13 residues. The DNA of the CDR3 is TGTGCCAGCAGCTACCGACAGGGAGGCGGCTACACCTTC. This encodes CASSYRQGGGYTF.

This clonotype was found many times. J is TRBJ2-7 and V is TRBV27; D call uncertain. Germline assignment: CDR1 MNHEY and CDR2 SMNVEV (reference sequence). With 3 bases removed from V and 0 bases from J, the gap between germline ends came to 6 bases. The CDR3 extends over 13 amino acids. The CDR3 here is CASSFPDSYEQYF. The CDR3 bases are TGTGCCAGCAGTTTCCCCGACTCCTACGAGCAGTACTTC.

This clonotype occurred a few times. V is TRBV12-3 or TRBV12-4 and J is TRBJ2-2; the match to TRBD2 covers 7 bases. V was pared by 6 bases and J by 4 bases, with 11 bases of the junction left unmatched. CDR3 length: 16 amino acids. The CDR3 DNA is TGTGCCAGCAGCCCGCCCAGCGGGAAACGCACCGGGGAGCTGTTTTTT. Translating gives CASSPPSGKRTGELFF.

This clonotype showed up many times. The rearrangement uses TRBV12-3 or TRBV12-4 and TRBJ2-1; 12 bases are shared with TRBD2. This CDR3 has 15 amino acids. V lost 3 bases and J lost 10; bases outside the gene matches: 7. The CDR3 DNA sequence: TGTGCCAGCAGTTTCATGACTAGCGGGAGCCAGGAGCAGTTCTTC. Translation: CASSFMTSGSQEQFF.

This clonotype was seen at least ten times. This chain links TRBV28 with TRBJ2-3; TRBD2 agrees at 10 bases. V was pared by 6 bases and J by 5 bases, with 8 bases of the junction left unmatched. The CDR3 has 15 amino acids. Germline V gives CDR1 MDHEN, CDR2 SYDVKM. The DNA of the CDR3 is TGTGCCAGCAGGCTACTAGCGGGGCTAGGAGATACGCAGTATTTT. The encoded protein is CASRLLAGLGDTQYF.

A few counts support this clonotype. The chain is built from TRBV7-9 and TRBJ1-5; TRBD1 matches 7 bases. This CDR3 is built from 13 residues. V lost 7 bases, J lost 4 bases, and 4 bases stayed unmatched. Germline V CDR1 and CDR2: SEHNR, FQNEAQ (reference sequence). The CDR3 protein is CASTTGPNQPQHF. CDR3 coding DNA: TGTGCCAGCACGACAGGGCCTAATCAGCCCCAGCATTTT. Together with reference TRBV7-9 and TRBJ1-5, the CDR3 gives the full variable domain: DTGVSQNPRHKITKRGQNVTFRCDPISEHNRLYWYRQTLGQGPEFLTYFQNEAQLEKSRLLSDRFSAERPKGSFSTLEIQRTEQGDSAMYLCASTTGPNQPQHFGDGTRLSIL.

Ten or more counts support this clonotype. The DNA for the CDR3 is TGTGCCAGCAGCTTAGGGACTAGCGGGAGATACAATGAGCAGTTCTTC. It translates to CASSLGTSGRYNEQFF. This rearrangement joins TRBV7-6 to TRBJ2-1; TRBD2 agrees at 13 bases. Losses at the gene ends were 1 base for V and 4 bases for J; bases not matched to a gene: 1. Germline V lookup: CDR1 SGHVS, CDR2 FNYEAQ. This CDR3 region has 16 residues.

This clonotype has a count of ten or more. The CDR3 DNA follows: TGTGCCAGCTGTCCAGGAAACAACGAGCAGTACTTC. It specifies CASCPGNNEQYF. The rearrangement joins TRBV12-3 or TRBV12-4 to TRBJ2-7, with D unresolved. V gave up 8 bases and J gave up 5 bases, with 13 bases separating them. This CDR3 region has 12 residues.

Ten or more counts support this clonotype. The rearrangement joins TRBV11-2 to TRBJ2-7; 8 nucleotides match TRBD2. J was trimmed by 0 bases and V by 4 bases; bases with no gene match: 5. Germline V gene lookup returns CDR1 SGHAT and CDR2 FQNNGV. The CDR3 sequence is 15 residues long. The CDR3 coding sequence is TGTGCCAGCAGCTCTACTAGCGGCCTCTCCTACGAGCAGTACTTC. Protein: CASSSTSGLSYEQYF.